This T cell receptor (beta chain) originates from a study of human T cells and chemical hapten exposure. Sample time point: patch test 2, 6 weeks after DPC sensitization. Documented treatment: therapeutic diphenylcyclopropenone sensitization with weekly scalp DPC. Germline values: CDR1 SGHTA, CDR2 FQGNSA. Between the trimmed V and J ends, which lost 4 bases and 6 bases, there was a span of 16 bases. CDR3 length equals 15 residues. TCRdb passed the RACE reads through MiXCR, listing each CDR3 protein once. This sample has fewer than 85,000 distinct CDR3 sequences, with around 10% found just once. This clonotype was counted between two and nine times.

This TCR came from a young man with alopecia areata. Some clones in this sample may be carry-over from other donors' samples. The sample consisted of whole blood, taken in connection with sensitization to the hapten diphenylcyclopropenone (DPC). The chain has TRBV7-2 and TRBJ1-5; a possible D gene is TRBD1 (5 bases). This CDR3 is CASSSYRDSSQPQHF. The CDR3 nucleotides are TGTGCCAGCAGCTCCTACCGGGACTCCAGTCAGCCCCAGCATTTT.